These T cell receptor beta chains were read from a single sample in a study of Graves' ophthalmopathy and Graves' hyperthyroidism. Via MiXCR, TCRdb re-called the multiplex PCR reads, giving one row per CDR3 protein. The sample has 400,000 or so distinct CDR3 sequences, approximately 15% seen once. The sequenced sample consisted of peripheral blood. The source of these receptors is a woman between 18 and 29 years old with stable Graves' hyperthyroidism. CDR3s include the opening cysteine and the closing phenylalanine or tryptophan. The order of the fields is D gene, V gene, J gene, clone size, CDR3 protein, CDR3 DNA. D genes are given only for firm matches. Part of the rows lack a size; the others show once, few, many or a class for expanded clones.

d_gene: -
v_gene: TRBV6-5
j_gene: TRBJ1-2
abundance: many
CDR3aa: CASSLDLKGYTF
CDR3nt: TGTGCCAGCAGTTTGGACTTGAAGGGCTACACCTTC

d_gene: -
v_gene: TRBV11-2
j_gene: TRBJ2-7
abundance: many
CDR3aa: CASSLVGGTSSYEQYF
CDR3nt: TGTGCCAGCAGCTTAGTTGGGGGCACCAGCTCCTACGAGCAGTACTTC

d_gene: -
v_gene: TRBV12-3/TRBV12-4
j_gene: TRBJ1-1
abundance: many
CDR3aa: CASSFLWNTEAFF
CDR3nt: TGTGCCAGCAGTTTTCTTTGGAACACTGAAGCTTTCTTT

d_gene: -
v_gene: TRBV20-1
j_gene: TRBJ2-5
abundance: many
CDR3aa: CSASQGTQETQYF
CDR3nt: TGCAGTGCTAGTCAGGGGACACAAGAGACCCAGTACTTC

d_gene: TRBD2
v_gene: TRBV12-3/TRBV12-4
j_gene: TRBJ2-7
abundance: -
CDR3aa: CASRPTSVEGYEQYF
CDR3nt: TGTGCCAGCAGGCCCACTAGCGTCGAAGGCTACGAGCAGTACTTC

d_gene: -
v_gene: TRBV6-2/TRBV6-3
j_gene: TRBJ1-2
abundance: many
CDR3aa: CASSYPGAQGYGYTF
CDR3nt: TGTGCCAGCAGTTACCCAGGGGCTCAAGGCTATGGCTACACCTTC

d_gene: TRBD1
v_gene: TRBV10-2
j_gene: TRBJ1-2
abundance: few
CDR3aa: CASSDNLRQGGYTF
CDR3nt: TGCGCCAGCAGTGATAACCTTCGACAGGGTGGCTACACCTTC

d_gene: -
v_gene: TRBV6-1
j_gene: TRBJ1-2
abundance: -
CDR3aa: CASRWRGDGYTF
CDR3nt: TGTGCCAGCCGCTGGAGAGGGGATGGCTACACCTTC

d_gene: -
v_gene: TRBV19
j_gene: TRBJ1-1
abundance: -
CDR3aa: CASSIGQWGGNTEAFF
CDR3nt: TGTGCCAGTAGTATAGGGCAGTGGGGGGGGAACACTGAAGCTTTCTTT

d_gene: TRBD1
v_gene: TRBV4-1
j_gene: TRBJ2-6
abundance: many
CDR3aa: CASSQGGQVSGANVLTF
CDR3nt: TGCGCCAGCAGCCAAGGAGGACAGGTCTCTGGGGCCAACGTCCTGACTTTC

d_gene: -
v_gene: TRBV12-3/TRBV12-4
j_gene: TRBJ1-2
abundance: many
CDR3aa: CASRWTGNYGYTF
CDR3nt: TGTGCCAGCAGGTGGACGGGGAACTATGGCTACACCTTC

d_gene: TRBD1
v_gene: TRBV20-1
j_gene: TRBJ2-5
abundance: -
CDR3aa: CSATEDRGETQYF
CDR3nt: TGCAGTGCTACAGAGGACAGGGGAGAGACCCAGTACTTC

d_gene: -
v_gene: TRBV2
j_gene: TRBJ2-5
abundance: many
CDR3aa: CASRGGLRFGETQYF
CDR3nt: TGTGCCAGCAGAGGTGGACTCCGCTTCGGGGAGACCCAGTACTTC

d_gene: TRBD1
v_gene: TRBV6-1
j_gene: TRBJ1-1
abundance: -
CDR3aa: CATNRGMNTEAFF
CDR3nt: TGTGCCACCAACAGGGGAATGAACACTGAAGCTTTCTTT

d_gene: -
v_gene: TRBV7-8
j_gene: TRBJ1-2
abundance: many
CDR3aa: CASSIRQVYGYTF
CDR3nt: TGTGCCAGCAGCATAAGACAGGTCTATGGCTACACCTTC

d_gene: -
v_gene: TRBV5-1
j_gene: TRBJ2-2
abundance: few
CDR3aa: CASSLGSWGDRNTGELFF
CDR3nt: TGCGCCAGCAGCCTGGGGTCATGGGGCGACAGGAACACCGGGGAGCTGTTTTTT

d_gene: -
v_gene: TRBV11-2
j_gene: TRBJ1-1
abundance: few
CDR3aa: CASSLFGSEAFF
CDR3nt: TGTGCCAGCAGCTTATTCGGATCTGAAGCTTTCTTT

d_gene: TRBD2
v_gene: TRBV13
j_gene: TRBJ2-5
abundance: many
CDR3aa: CASSFGGGQETQYF
CDR3nt: TGTGCCAGCAGCTTCGGGGGGGGGCAAGAGACCCAGTACTTC

d_gene: -
v_gene: TRBV12-3/TRBV12-4
j_gene: TRBJ1-1
abundance: many
CDR3aa: CATSRGTTNTEAFF
CDR3nt: TGTGCCACCTCCCGGGGGACAACGAACACTGAAGCTTTCTTT

d_gene: -
v_gene: TRBV20-1
j_gene: TRBJ2-7
abundance: many
CDR3aa: CSASSTGSIYEQYF
CDR3nt: TGCAGTGCTAGTTCGACAGGTTCCATCTACGAGCAGTACTTC

d_gene: TRBD1
v_gene: TRBV19
j_gene: TRBJ1-1
abundance: many
CDR3aa: CASRTLTGGAETEAFF
CDR3nt: TGTGCCAGTAGAACCTTGACAGGGGGCGCGGAAACTGAAGCTTTCTTT

d_gene: TRBD2
v_gene: TRBV6-2/TRBV6-3
j_gene: TRBJ2-7
abundance: -
CDR3aa: CASRTTGLGKVNEQYF
CDR3nt: TGTGCCAGCAGGACCACGGGACTAGGAAAGGTCAACGAGCAGTACTTC

d_gene: -
v_gene: TRBV6-1
j_gene: TRBJ2-7
abundance: -
CDR3aa: CASSEALQLSYEQYF
CDR3nt: TGTGCCAGCAGTGAAGCGCTTCAGCTCTCCTACGAGCAGTACTTC

d_gene: -
v_gene: TRBV5-1
j_gene: TRBJ1-1
abundance: -
CDR3aa: CASRSAPGGSGNTEAFF
CDR3nt: TGCGCCAGCAGGTCGGCCCCCGGGGGATCTGGGAACACTGAAGCTTTCTTT

d_gene: -
v_gene: TRBV24-1
j_gene: TRBJ1-1
abundance: many
CDR3aa: CATRGEGGTEAFF
CDR3nt: TGTGCCACCAGGGGGGAGGGCGGCACTGAAGCTTTCTTT

d_gene: TRBD1
v_gene: TRBV11-2
j_gene: TRBJ2-5
abundance: many
CDR3aa: CASSSGGTQYF
CDR3nt: TGTGCCAGCAGCTCAGGGGGGACCCAGTACTTC

d_gene: -
v_gene: TRBV12-3/TRBV12-4
j_gene: TRBJ1-2
abundance: -
CDR3aa: CASRAGYYGYTF
CDR3nt: TGTGCCAGCAGAGCCGGCTACTATGGCTACACCTTC

d_gene: -
v_gene: TRBV6-1
j_gene: TRBJ2-7
abundance: many
CDR3aa: CASMKGSSVYEQYF
CDR3nt: TGTGCCAGCATGAAGGGGTCTTCCGTCTACGAGCAGTACTTC

d_gene: -
v_gene: TRBV27
j_gene: TRBJ1-1
abundance: many
CDR3aa: CASRYGVEAFF
CDR3nt: TGTGCCAGCAGGTACGGGGTTGAAGCTTTCTTT

d_gene: -
v_gene: TRBV7-8
j_gene: TRBJ1-2
abundance: -
CDR3aa: CASSLDHFSYGYTF
CDR3nt: TGTGCCAGCAGCTTAGATCATTTCTCCTATGGCTACACCTTC

d_gene: -
v_gene: TRBV19
j_gene: TRBJ1-5
abundance: many
CDR3aa: CASSMLRNNQPQHF
CDR3nt: TGTGCCAGTAGTATGTTACGGAACAATCAGCCCCAGCATTTT

d_gene: -
v_gene: TRBV2
j_gene: TRBJ1-5
abundance: many
CDR3aa: CASSENPWANQPQHF
CDR3nt: TGTGCCAGCAGTGAGAATCCGTGGGCTAATCAGCCCCAGCATTTT

d_gene: -
v_gene: TRBV6-1
j_gene: TRBJ1-1
abundance: -
CDR3aa: CATGKVATEAFF
CDR3nt: TGTGCTACTGGGAAGGTGGCCACTGAAGCTTTCTTT

d_gene: TRBD2
v_gene: TRBV24-1
j_gene: TRBJ2-5
abundance: few
CDR3aa: CATSPVGLAGEETQYF
CDR3nt: TGTGCCACCAGTCCGGTGGGACTAGCGGGAGAAGAGACCCAGTACTTC

d_gene: -
v_gene: TRBV18
j_gene: TRBJ1-6
abundance: -
CDR3aa: CASSPQGQPNSPLHF
CDR3nt: TGTGCCAGCTCTCCCCAAGGACAGCCCAATTCACCCCTCCACTTT

d_gene: -
v_gene: TRBV19
j_gene: TRBJ2-2
abundance: many
CDR3aa: CASSIARVTGELFF
CDR3nt: TGTGCCAGTAGTATAGCCAGGGTGACCGGGGAGCTGTTTTTT

d_gene: -
v_gene: TRBV14
j_gene: TRBJ1-6
abundance: few
CDR3aa: CASSQDRGISPLHF
CDR3nt: TGTGCCAGCAGCCAAGATAGGGGGATTTCACCCCTCCACTTT

d_gene: TRBD1
v_gene: TRBV12-3/TRBV12-4
j_gene: TRBJ1-2
abundance: many
CDR3aa: CASTGDRAYNGYTF
CDR3nt: TGTGCCAGCACCGGGGACAGGGCATATAATGGCTACACCTTC

d_gene: -
v_gene: TRBV11-3
j_gene: TRBJ2-5
abundance: few
CDR3aa: CASSHRALQETQYF
CDR3nt: TGTGCCAGCAGCCATCGGGCTCTTCAAGAGACCCAGTACTTC

d_gene: TRBD2
v_gene: TRBV6-1
j_gene: TRBJ2-7
abundance: many
CDR3aa: CASSHTAGGYPYEQYF
CDR3nt: TGTGCCAGCAGCCATACGGCGGGAGGCTACCCCTACGAGCAGTACTTC

d_gene: TRBD1
v_gene: TRBV29-1
j_gene: TRBJ2-7
abundance: many
CDR3aa: CSVGTGADEQYF
CDR3nt: TGCAGCGTTGGGACAGGGGCTGACGAGCAGTACTTC

d_gene: -
v_gene: TRBV27
j_gene: TRBJ2-7
abundance: many
CDR3aa: CASSLNRIQTYEQYF
CDR3nt: TGTGCCAGCAGTTTAAACCGGATCCAAACCTACGAGCAGTACTTC

d_gene: -
v_gene: TRBV11-2
j_gene: TRBJ2-7
abundance: many
CDR3aa: CASSLNRLSYEQYF
CDR3nt: TGTGCCAGCAGCTTAAACAGGCTGTCCTACGAGCAGTACTTC

d_gene: -
v_gene: TRBV6-5
j_gene: TRBJ1-2
abundance: many
CDR3aa: CASSYSQTNYGYTF
CDR3nt: TGTGCCAGCAGTTACAGCCAAACCAACTATGGCTACACCTTC

d_gene: -
v_gene: TRBV6-2/TRBV6-3
j_gene: TRBJ1-2
abundance: -
CDR3aa: CASTGGTIGGYTF
CDR3nt: TGTGCCAGCACCGGGGGGACTATAGGAGGCTACACCTTC

d_gene: TRBD1
v_gene: TRBV5-1
j_gene: TRBJ1-6
abundance: -
CDR3aa: CASTWDRGNSPLHF
CDR3nt: TGCGCCAGCACCTGGGACAGGGGTAATTCACCCCTCCACTTT